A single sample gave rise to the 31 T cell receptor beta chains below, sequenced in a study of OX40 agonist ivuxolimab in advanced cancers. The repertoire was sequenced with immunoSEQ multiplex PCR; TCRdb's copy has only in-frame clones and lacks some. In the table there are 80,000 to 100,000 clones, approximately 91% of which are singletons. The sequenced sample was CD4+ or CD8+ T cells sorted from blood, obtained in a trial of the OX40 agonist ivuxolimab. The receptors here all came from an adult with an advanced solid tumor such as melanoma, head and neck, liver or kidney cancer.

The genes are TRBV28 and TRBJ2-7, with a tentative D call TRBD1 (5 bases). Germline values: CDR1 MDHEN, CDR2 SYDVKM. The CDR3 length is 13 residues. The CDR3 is CASLGQNNYEQYF. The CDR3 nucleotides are TGTGCAAGCCTGGGGCAGAACAACTACGAGCAGTACTTC.

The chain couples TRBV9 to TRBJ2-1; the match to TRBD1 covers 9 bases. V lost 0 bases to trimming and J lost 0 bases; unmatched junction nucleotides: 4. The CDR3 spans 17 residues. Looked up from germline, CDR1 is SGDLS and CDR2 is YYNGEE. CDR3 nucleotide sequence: TGTGCCAGCAGCGTAGTGGGACAGGGCGTCTCCTACAATGAGCAGTTCTTC. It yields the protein CASSVVGQGVSYNEQFF.

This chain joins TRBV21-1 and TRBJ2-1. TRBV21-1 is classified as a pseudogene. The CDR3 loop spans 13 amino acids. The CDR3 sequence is CAIRTALNNEQFF. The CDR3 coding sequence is TGTGCCATTAGGACCGCCTTAAACAATGAGCAGTTCTTC.

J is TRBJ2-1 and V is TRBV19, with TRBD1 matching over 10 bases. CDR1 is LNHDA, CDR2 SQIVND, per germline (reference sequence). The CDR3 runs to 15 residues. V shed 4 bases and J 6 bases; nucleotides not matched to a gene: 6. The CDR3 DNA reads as TGTGCCAGTAGTAGAACCGGGACAGGGGCCAATGAGCAGTTCTTC. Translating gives CASSRTGTGANEQFF. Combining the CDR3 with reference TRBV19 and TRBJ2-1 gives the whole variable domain DGGITQSPKYLFRKEGQNVTLSCEQNLNHDAMYWYRQDPGQGLRLIYYSQIVNDFQKGDIAEGYSVSREKKESFPLTVTSAQKNPTAFYLCASSRTGTGANEQFFGPGTRLTVL.

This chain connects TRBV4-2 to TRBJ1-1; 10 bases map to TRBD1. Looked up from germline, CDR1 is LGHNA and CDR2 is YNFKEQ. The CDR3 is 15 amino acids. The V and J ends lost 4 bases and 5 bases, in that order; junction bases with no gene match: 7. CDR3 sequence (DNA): TGTGCCAGCAGCCGGGAGGGACAGGGGAGGACTGAAGCTTTCTTT. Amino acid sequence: CASSREGQGRTEAFF.

The CDR3 DNA follows: TGTGCCAGTAGTGGGGCCCGGGACTGGGACACTGAAGCTTTCTTT. Encoded protein: CASSGARDWDTEAFF. V gene TRBV19 combines with J gene TRBJ1-1, with D tentatively TRBD1 (5 bases). V lost 5 bases, J lost 3 bases, and 16 bases lay in between. CDR1 and CDR2 (germline): LNHDA, SQIVND (reference sequence). CDR3 length: 15 residues.

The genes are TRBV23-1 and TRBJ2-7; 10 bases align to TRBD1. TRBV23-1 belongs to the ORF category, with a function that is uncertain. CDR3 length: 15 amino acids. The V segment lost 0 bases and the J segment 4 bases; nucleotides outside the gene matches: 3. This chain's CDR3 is CASSQSTGGRYEQYF. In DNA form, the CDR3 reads TGCGCCAGCAGTCAATCGACAGGGGGCCGTTACGAGCAGTACTTC.

CDR3 sequence: CASSLGGTIIYNEQFF. The DNA of the CDR3 is TGTGCCAGCAGCTTAGGGGGGACTATAATATACAATGAGCAGTTCTTC. The V and J genes are TRBV7-2 and TRBJ2-1; 7 bases map to TRBD2. This CDR3 region has 16 residues. Germline V gene lookup returns CDR1 SGHTA and CDR2 FQGNSA. V shed 1 base and J 4 bases; nucleotides not matched to a gene: 7.

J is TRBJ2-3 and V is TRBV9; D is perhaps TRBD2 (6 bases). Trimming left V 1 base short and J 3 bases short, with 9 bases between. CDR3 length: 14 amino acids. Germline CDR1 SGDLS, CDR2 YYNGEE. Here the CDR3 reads CASSVSTRTDTQYF. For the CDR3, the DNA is TGTGCCAGCAGCGTATCGACTAGGACAGATACGCAGTATTTT.

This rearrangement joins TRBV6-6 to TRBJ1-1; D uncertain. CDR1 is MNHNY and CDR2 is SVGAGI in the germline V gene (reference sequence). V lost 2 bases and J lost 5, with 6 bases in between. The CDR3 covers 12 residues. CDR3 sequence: CASSYAGTEAFF. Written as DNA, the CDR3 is TGTGCCAGCAGTTACGCAGGTACTGAAGCTTTCTTT.

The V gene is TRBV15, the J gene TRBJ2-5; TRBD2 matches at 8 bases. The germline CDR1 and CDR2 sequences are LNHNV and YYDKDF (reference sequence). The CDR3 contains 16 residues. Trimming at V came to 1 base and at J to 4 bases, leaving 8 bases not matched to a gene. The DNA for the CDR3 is TGTGCCACCAGCAGAGTCAATAGCGGGATGAGAGAGACCCAGTACTTC. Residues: CATSRVNSGMRETQYF.

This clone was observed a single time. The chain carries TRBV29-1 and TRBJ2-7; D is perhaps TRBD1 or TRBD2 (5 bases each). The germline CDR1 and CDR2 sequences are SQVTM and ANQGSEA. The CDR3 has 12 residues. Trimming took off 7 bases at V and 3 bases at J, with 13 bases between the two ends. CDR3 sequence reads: CSAGPGHYEQYF. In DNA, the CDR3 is TGCAGCGCCGGTCCGGGGCACTACGAGCAGTACTTC.

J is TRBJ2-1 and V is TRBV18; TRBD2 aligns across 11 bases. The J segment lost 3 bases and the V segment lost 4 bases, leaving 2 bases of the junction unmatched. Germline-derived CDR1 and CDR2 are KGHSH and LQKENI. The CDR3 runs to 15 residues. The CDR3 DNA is TGTGCCAGCTCACTTAGCGGGAGGGTCTACAATGAGCAGTTCTTC. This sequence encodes CASSLSGRVYNEQFF.

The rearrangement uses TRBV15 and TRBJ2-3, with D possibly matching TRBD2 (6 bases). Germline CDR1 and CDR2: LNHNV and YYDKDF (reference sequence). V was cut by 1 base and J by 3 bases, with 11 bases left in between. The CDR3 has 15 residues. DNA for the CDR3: TGTGCCACCAGCAGAGCGGGAGAGGGGACAGATACGCAGTATTTT. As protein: CATSRAGEGTDTQYF.

CDR3 bases: TGTGCCAGCAGCGTAGAAACGGGAGTCACCACAGATACGCAGTATTTT. Its protein is CASSVETGVTTDTQYF. The chain joins TRBV9 to TRBJ2-3; a weak D match, TRBD2 (6 bases). The CDR3 consists of 16 residues. Trimming took 0 bases from V and 2 from J, leaving 13 bases between them. The germline CDR1 and CDR2 sequences are SGDLS and YYNGEE.

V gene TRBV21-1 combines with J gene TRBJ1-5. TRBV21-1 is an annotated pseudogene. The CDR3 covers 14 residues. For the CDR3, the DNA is TGTGCCAGCAGCAAAGATATAGACAATCAGCCCCAGCATTTT. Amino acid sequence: CASSKDIDNQPQHF.

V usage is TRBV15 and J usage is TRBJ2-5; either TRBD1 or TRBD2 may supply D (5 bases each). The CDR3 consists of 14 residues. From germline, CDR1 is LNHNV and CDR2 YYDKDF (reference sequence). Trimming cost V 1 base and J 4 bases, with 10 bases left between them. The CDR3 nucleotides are TGTGCCACCAGCAGAGTGAGGGGTCCAGAGACCCAGTACTTC. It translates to CATSRVRGPETQYF.

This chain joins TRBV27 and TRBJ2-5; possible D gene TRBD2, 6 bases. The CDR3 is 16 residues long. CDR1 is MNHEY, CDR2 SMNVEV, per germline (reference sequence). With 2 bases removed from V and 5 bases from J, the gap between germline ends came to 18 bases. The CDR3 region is CASSLRREAQLETQYF. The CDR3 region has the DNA TGTGCCAGCAGTTTAAGGAGGGAGGCCCAATTGGAGACCCAGTACTTC.

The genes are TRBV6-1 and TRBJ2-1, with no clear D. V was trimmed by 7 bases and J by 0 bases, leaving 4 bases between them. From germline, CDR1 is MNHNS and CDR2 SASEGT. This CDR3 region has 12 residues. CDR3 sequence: CASTDSYNEQFF. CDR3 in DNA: TGTGCCAGCACGGACTCCTACAATGAGCAGTTCTTC.

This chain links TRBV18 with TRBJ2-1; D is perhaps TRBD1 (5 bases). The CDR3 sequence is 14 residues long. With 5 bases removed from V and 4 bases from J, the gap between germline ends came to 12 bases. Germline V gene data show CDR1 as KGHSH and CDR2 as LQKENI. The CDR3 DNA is TGTGCCAGCTCATCTGACAGTGCATACAATGAGCAGTTCTTC. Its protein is CASSSDSAYNEQFF.

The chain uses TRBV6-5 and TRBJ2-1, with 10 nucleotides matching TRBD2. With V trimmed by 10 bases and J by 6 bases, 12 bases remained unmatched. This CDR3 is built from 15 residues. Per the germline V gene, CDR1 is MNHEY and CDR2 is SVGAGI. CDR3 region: CATTSLAGVTNEQFF. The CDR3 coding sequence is TGTGCCACCACCTCCCTAGCGGGAGTCACCAATGAGCAGTTCTTC.

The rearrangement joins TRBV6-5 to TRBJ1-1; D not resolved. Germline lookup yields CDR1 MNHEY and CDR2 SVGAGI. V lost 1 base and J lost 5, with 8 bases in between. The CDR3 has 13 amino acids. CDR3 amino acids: CASSYFSGTEAFF. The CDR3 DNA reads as TGTGCCAGCAGTTACTTCTCTGGTACTGAAGCTTTCTTT.

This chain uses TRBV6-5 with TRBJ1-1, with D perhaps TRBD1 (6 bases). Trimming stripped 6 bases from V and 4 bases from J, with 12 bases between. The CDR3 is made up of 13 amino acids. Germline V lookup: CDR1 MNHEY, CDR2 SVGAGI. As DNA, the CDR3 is TGTGCCAGCAGCTCACAGGGTTCCACTGAAGCTTTCTTT. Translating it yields CASSSQGSTEAFF.

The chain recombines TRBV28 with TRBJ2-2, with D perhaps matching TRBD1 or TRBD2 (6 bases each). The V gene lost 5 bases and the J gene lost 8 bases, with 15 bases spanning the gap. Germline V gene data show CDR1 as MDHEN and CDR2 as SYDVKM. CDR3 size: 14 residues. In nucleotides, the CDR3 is TGTGCCAGCAGTCAAGGGGGGATCGGAGGGGAGCTGTTTTTT. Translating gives CASSQGGIGGELFF.

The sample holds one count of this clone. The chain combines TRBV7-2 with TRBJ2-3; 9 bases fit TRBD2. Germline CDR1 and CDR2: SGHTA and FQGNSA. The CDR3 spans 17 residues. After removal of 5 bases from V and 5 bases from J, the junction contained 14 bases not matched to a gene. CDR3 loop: CASSPDVAGGRRDTQYF. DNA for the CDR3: TGTGCCAGCAGCCCAGATGTGGCGGGAGGGCGGAGAGATACGCAGTATTTT.

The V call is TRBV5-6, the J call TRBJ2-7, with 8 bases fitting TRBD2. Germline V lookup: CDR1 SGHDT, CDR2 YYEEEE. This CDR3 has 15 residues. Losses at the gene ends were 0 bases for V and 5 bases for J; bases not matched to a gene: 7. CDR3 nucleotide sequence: TGTGCCAGCAGCTTGGGCGGGAGGCCCCCTAACGAGCAGTACTTC. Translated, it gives CASSLGGRPPNEQYF.

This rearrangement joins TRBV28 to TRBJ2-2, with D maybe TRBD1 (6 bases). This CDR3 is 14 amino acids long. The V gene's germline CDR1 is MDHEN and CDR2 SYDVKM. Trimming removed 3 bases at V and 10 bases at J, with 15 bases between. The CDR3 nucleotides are TGTGCCAGCAGTTTGTCTACAGGGATCTTGGAGCTGTTTTTT. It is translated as CASSLSTGILELFF.

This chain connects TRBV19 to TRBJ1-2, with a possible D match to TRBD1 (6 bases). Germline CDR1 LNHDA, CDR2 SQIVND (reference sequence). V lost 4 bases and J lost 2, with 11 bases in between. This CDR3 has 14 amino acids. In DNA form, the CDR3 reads TGTGCCAGTAGTAGATACAGGGAGAACTATGGCTACACCTTC. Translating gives CASSRYRENYGYTF.

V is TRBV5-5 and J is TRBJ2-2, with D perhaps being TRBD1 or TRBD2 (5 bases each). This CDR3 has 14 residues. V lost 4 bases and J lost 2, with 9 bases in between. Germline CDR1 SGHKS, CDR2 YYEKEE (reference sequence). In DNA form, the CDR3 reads TGTGCCAGCAGCCAGGGACCAAACACCGGGGAGCTGTTTTTT. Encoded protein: CASSQGPNTGELFF.

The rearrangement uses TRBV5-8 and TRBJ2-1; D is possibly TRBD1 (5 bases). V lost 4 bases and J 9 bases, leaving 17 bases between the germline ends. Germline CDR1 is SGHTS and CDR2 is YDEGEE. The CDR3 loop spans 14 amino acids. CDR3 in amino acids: CASSPRLQGGEQFF. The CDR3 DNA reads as TGTGCCAGCAGCCCCCGTTTGCAGGGTGGTGAGCAGTTCTTC.

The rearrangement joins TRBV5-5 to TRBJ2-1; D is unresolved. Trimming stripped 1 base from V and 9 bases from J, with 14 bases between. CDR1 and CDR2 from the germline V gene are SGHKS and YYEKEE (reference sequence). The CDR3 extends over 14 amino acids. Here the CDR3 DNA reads TGTGCCAGCAGCTTGACCCAGGTTCGCGGTGAGCAGTTCTTC. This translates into CASSLTQVRGEQFF.